Listed here are 22 T cell receptor beta chains from one sample, sequenced in a study of regulatory T cells in long-lasting Graves disease. Described time point: newly diagnosed GD, antithyroid drugs for less than 3 months. From RNA extracted from PBMCs, the TCR library was made. CDR3-region Arm-PCR and iRepertoire HTBI primers produced the TCR beta libraries. TCRdb redid the calling of the multiplex PCR reads with MiXCR, one entry per CDR3 protein. The sample has about 540,000 distinct CDR3 sequences, around an eighth seen once. These data were also filed under a second study, of T cells in Graves' hyperthyroidism and ophthalmopathy.

The specimen comprised peripheral blood mononuclear cells (PBMCs), sampled at new diagnosis, from a patient treated with antithyroid drugs. These receptors all come from a man aged 30 to 39 with Graves disease.

The V call is TRBV6-5, the J call TRBJ2-4; D not certain. The CDR3 has 15 amino acids. Germline CDR1 and CDR2: MNHEY and SVGAGI. The V end was cut by 2 bases, the J end by 2 bases, with 10 bases between. CDR3 coding DNA: TGTGCCAGCAGTTACAATGGGGTTTCCAAAAACATTCAGTACTTC. It translates to CASSYNGVSKNIQYF.

This clonotype appeared once. The V and J genes are TRBV4-1 and TRBJ1-2, with a tentative D call TRBD1 (6 bases). The V gene's germline CDR1 is MGHRA and CDR2 YSYEKL. V was trimmed by 2 bases and J by 4 bases, leaving 14 bases between them. This CDR3 region has 15 residues. CDR3 DNA sequence: TGCGCCAGCAGCCAACCGGGGGGGGCAAGCTATGGCTACACCTTC. Amino acid sequence: CASSQPGGASYGYTF.

In the case of this clonotype: A read error is likely, as this CDR3 ends without the conserved phenylalanine or tryptophan. The chain links TRBV30 to TRBJ2-3, with TRBD1 identical over 8 bases. The trim removed 1 base at V and 2 bases at J, leaving 2 bases unmatched. Per germline, CDR1 GTSNPN and CDR2 SVGIG (reference sequence). CDR3 length: 14 residues. The CDR3 sequence is CAWSAGGVTDTQYL. In DNA form, the CDR3 reads TGTGCCTGGAGTGCAGGGGGCGTCACAGATACGCAGTATCTT.

The V call is TRBV4-2, the J call TRBJ2-1; 7 positions match TRBD2. Germline trimming cut 0 bases from V and 9 bases from J; bases unmatched to any gene: 17. The CDR3 loop spans 18 amino acids. Germline CDR1 reads LGHNA; CDR2 reads YNFKEQ. This CDR3 is CASSQEVVPAGDRGEQFF. The CDR3 DNA sequence: TGTGCCAGCAGCCAAGAGGTCGTTCCGGCGGGAGATAGAGGTGAGCAGTTCTTC.

The rearrangement joins TRBV20-1 to TRBJ2-7, with D tentatively TRBD1 or TRBD2 (5 bases each). Looked up from germline, CDR1 is DFQATT and CDR2 is SNEGSKA (reference sequence). The V and J ends lost 4 bases and 4 bases respectively, with 14 bases between them. The CDR3 runs 13 residues. DNA for the CDR3: TGCAGTGCTACCCGGGACGCCTCTTACGAGCAGTACTTC. Translation: CSATRDASYEQYF.

This clonotype was observed many times. Here the CDR3 reads CASLLSTGAYTEAFF. In DNA form, the CDR3 reads TGTGCCAGCCTTTTATCGACAGGGGCATACACTGAAGCTTTCTTT. The gene calls are TRBV27 and TRBJ1-1; 8 bases map to TRBD1. From germline, CDR1 is MNHEY and CDR2 SMNVEV (reference sequence). This CDR3 is 15 amino acids long. The J segment lost 3 bases and the V segment lost 8 bases, leaving 11 bases of the junction unmatched.

The CDR3 DNA sequence: TGCAGCGTTGGGTATGGGAGCAATCAGCCCCAGCATTTT. Its protein product is CSVGYGSNQPQHF. The V and J genes are TRBV29-1 and TRBJ1-5; no definite D call. Germline CDR1 SQVTM, CDR2 ANQGSEA. V lost 4 bases, J lost 1 base, and 8 bases lay in between. The CDR3 spans 13 residues.

This clonotype was observed at least ten times. This chain links TRBV27 with TRBJ2-1, with 10 bases fitting TRBD2. The CDR3 consists of 21 residues. V dropped 3 bases and J dropped 6; count of bases not matched to a gene: 23. Germline V gene data show CDR1 as MNHEY and CDR2 as SMNVEV (reference sequence). The CDR3 DNA is TGTGCCAGCAGTTTCCCCGGGTCACCTGGGACTAGCGAGAGGGATAGCAATGAGCAGTTCTTC. This gives the protein CASSFPGSPGTSERDSNEQFF.

In its sample, this clonotype was seen many times. This rearrangement joins TRBV7-2 to TRBJ2-7; no definite D call. Trimming stripped 5 bases from V and 6 bases from J, with 17 bases between. This CDR3 has 14 amino acids. The germline CDR1 and CDR2 sequences are SGHTA and FQGNSA. CDR3 DNA sequence: TGTGCCAGCAGCCCCAGACCCCAATCCGGCGAGCAGTACTTC. It encodes CASSPRPQSGEQYF.

This clonotype was seen repeatedly, ten times or more. J is TRBJ2-7 and V is TRBV20-1; 10 nucleotides agree with TRBD2. CDR1 and CDR2 from the germline V gene are DFQATT and SNEGSKA (reference sequence). V lost 6 bases to trimming and J lost 0 bases; unmatched junction nucleotides: 11. CDR3 length equals 16 residues. CDR3 DNA sequence: TGCAGTGCCGGCGGGGTAGCGGGAGGACTCTCCTACGAGCAGTACTTC. Translated, it gives CSAGGVAGGLSYEQYF.

This clonotype has only a few counts. The chain uses TRBV6-1 and TRBJ2-6; no clear D. This CDR3 comprises 12 residues. Germline-derived CDR1 and CDR2 are MNHNS and SASEGT. V was cut by 11 bases and J by 0 bases, with 5 bases left in between. In DNA, the CDR3 is TGTGCCTTCTACTCTGGGGCCAACGTCCTGACTTTC. It codes for CAFYSGANVLTF.

This clonotype has a count of ten or more. This chain joins TRBV5-1 and TRBJ1-4; TRBD1 matches at 7 bases. V was pared by 1 base and J by 0 bases, with 6 bases of the junction left unmatched. Looked up from germline, CDR1 is SGHRS and CDR2 is YFSETQ. The CDR3 contains 17 residues. The CDR3 DNA is TGCGCCAGCAGCTTGAGACCAGGGGGACCAACTAATGAAAAACTGTTTTTT. It translates to CASSLRPGGPTNEKLFF.

V usage is TRBV3-1 and J usage is TRBJ2-1, with 10 positions matching TRBD2. Germline lookup yields CDR1 LGHDT and CDR2 YNNKEL (reference sequence). V gave up 0 bases and J gave up 7 bases; unmatched junction bases: 6. This CDR3 region has 16 residues. The CDR3, as DNA: TGTGCCAGCAGCCAAGATAGGATAGCGGGAGGAAATGAGCAGTTCTTC. As protein: CASSQDRIAGGNEQFF.

This clonotype showed up many times. V is TRBV24-1 and J is TRBJ1-2, with a tentative D call TRBD1 (5 bases). The germline V and J ends were trimmed by 0 bases and 4 bases, with 14 bases remaining between them. The CDR3 is 16 amino acids. Looked up from germline, CDR1 is KGHDR and CDR2 is SFDVKD. The CDR3 sequence: CATSDLQWDGTYGYTF. The CDR3 region has the DNA TGTGCCACCAGTGATTTGCAATGGGACGGGACCTATGGCTACACCTTC.

This clonotype was recorded at least ten times. V gene TRBV6-1 combines with J gene TRBJ2-1; 8 nucleotides match TRBD1. Germline loops: CDR1 MNHNS, CDR2 SASEGT. There are 14 residues in the CDR3. The junction had 3 bases not matched to a gene; V was cut back by 6 bases and J by 2 bases. The CDR3 DNA sequence: TGTGCCAGCAGAAGGACAGGGCCCTACAATGAGCAGTTCTTC. Its protein product is CASRRTGPYNEQFF.

J is TRBJ2-1 and V is TRBV7-2, with 11 bases identical to TRBD2. There are 18 residues in the CDR3. The ends lost 5 bases at V and 6 bases at J; junction bases unmatched: 15. Germline loops: CDR1 SGHTA, CDR2 FQGNSA. The CDR3 DNA reads TGTGCCAGCAGCCACCCTGAAACGGGACTAGCGGATCCCAATGAGCAGTTCTTC. Encoded protein: CASSHPETGLADPNEQFF.

This clonotype came up many times. The V gene is TRBV5-1, the J gene TRBJ2-3; D remains ambiguous. V was trimmed by 0 bases and J by 4 bases, leaving 3 bases between them. CDR3 length equals 12 residues. The germline V gene has CDR1 SGHRS and CDR2 YFSETQ. CDR3: CASSLEPDTQYF. The CDR3 region has the DNA TGCGCCAGCAGCTTGGAACCAGATACGCAGTATTTT.

This rearrangement joins TRBV14 to TRBJ2-3; the D gene is possibly TRBD1 (5 bases). V lost 4 bases to trimming and J lost 2 bases, with 19 bases between them. Germline loops: CDR1 SGHDN, CDR2 FVKESK. The CDR3 is made up of 17 amino acids. This chain's CDR3 is CASSRLTGTRTTDTQYF. CDR3 bases: TGTGCCAGCAGCCGACTCACAGGCACCCGGACCACAGATACGCAGTATTTT.

In this sample, this clonotype turned up many times. This chain uses TRBV7-2 with TRBJ2-7, with D possibly called TRBD1 or TRBD2 (5 bases each). The CDR3 runs to 15 residues. From germline, CDR1 is SGHTA and CDR2 FQGNSA. Trimming cost V 1 base and J 2 bases, with 12 bases left between them. The CDR3 sequence: CASSLGGAETYEQYF. CDR3 bases: TGTGCCAGCAGCTTAGGAGGGGCAGAAACCTACGAGCAGTACTTC.

This clonotype was detected a few times. The J gene is TRBJ1-2, the V gene TRBV10-2; D is unresolved. Between the trimmed V and J ends, which lost 3 bases and 5 bases, there was a span of 7 bases. The CDR3 runs to 12 residues. Germline CDR1 WSHSY, CDR2 SAAADI. The CDR3 spells CASSELGYGYTF. The CDR3 nucleotides are TGCGCCAGCAGTGAATTAGGGTATGGCTACACCTTC.

In this sample, this clonotype turned up many times. CDR3 protein: CASSLGPGSEAFF. The DNA for the CDR3 is TGTGCCAGCAGCTTAGGACCTGGATCTGAAGCTTTCTTT. The rearrangement links TRBV11-2 to TRBJ1-1; D unresolved. Germline V gene sequence: CDR1 SGHAT, CDR2 FQNNGV. The ends were cut back, 1 base at V and 6 bases at J, with 9 bases in the middle. CDR3 length: 13 residues.

This clonotype was found many times. The V call is TRBV12-3 or TRBV12-4, the J call TRBJ1-5; possible D gene TRBD1, 5 bases. The CDR3 extends over 14 amino acids. Deletions cut 2 bases from V and 3 bases from J, with 8 bases between. CDR3 sequence reads: CASSLQGYNQPQHF. The CDR3 DNA reads as TGTGCCAGCAGTTTACAGGGATACAATCAGCCCCAGCATTTT.